This passage covers 21 T cell receptor beta chains from one sample sequenced in a study of T cell responses to AZD1222 COVID-19 vaccine (dated by TCRdb to about 2021). Receptor libraries were prepared by the immunoSEQ multiplex PCR assay. TCRdb mirrors the immuneACCESS table, restricted to in-frame sequences. Some clones are absent from its copies; in checked studies, under half trace to an unresolved V gene, and the reason for the others is unknown. Present in this sample are about 110,000 clones, approximately 90% of which were seen just once. The ten largest clonotypes hold roughly 15% of the sample. In light of the paper, this sample's time point label describes: about 28 days (+/-7) after the second vaccine dose. Specimen: peripheral blood, collected 28 days after the second AZD1222 dose. The receptors originated from an adult who received the AZD1222 COVID-19 vaccine.

This rearrangement joins TRBV2 to TRBJ2-1; 11 positions match TRBD2. The CDR3 runs to 16 residues. Germline V lookup: CDR1 SNHLY, CDR2 FYNNEI. J lost 3 bases, V lost 4 bases, and 5 bases had no gene match. The chain's CDR3 is CASSGFLAGGYNEQFF. The CDR3 DNA reads as TGTGCCAGCAGTGGTTTTCTAGCGGGGGGCTACAATGAGCAGTTCTTC.

CDR3 residues: CASSLRARRGHYEQYF. CDR3 DNA sequence: TGTGCCAGCAGCCTTCGGGCCCGGCGGGGTCACTACGAGCAGTACTTC. V and J are TRBV4-2 and TRBJ2-7, with a possible D match to TRBD2 (6 bases). The CDR3 totals 16 residues. CDR1 is LGHNA and CDR2 is YNFKEQ in the germline V gene. Trimming cost V 4 bases and J 3 bases, with 19 bases left between them.

This chain connects TRBV28 to TRBJ2-7, with a possible D match to TRBD1 (6 bases). The CDR3 spans 14 residues. The germline V and J ends were trimmed by 5 bases and 4 bases, with 15 bases remaining between them. The germline CDR1 and CDR2 sequences are MDHEN and SYDVKM. The CDR3 region is CASSGAGARYEQYF. The DNA of the CDR3 is TGTGCCAGCAGTGGGGCAGGGGCTCGATACGAGCAGTACTTC.

The genes are TRBV6-5 and TRBJ1-1; D gene ambiguous. Trimming took off 6 bases at V and 0 bases at J, with 8 bases between the two ends. CDR3 length: 13 amino acids. Per germline, CDR1 MNHEY and CDR2 SVGAGI. The CDR3 DNA sequence: TGTGCCAGCAGGGTCGCCCTGAACACTGAAGCTTTCTTT. It yields the protein CASRVALNTEAFF.

J is TRBJ2-7 and V is TRBV28, with D perhaps TRBD1 (6 bases). V lost 10 bases, J lost 1 base, and 11 bases lay in between. This CDR3 comprises 12 residues. The V gene's germline CDR1 is MDHEN and CDR2 SYDVKM. The CDR3 loop is CAITGQSYEQYF. DNA of the CDR3: TGTGCCATCACCGGACAGTCCTACGAGCAGTACTTC. Drawing the rest from reference TRBV28 and TRBJ2-7, the complete variable domain is DVKVTQSSRYLVKRTGEKVFLECVQDMDHENMFWYRQDPGLGLRLIYFSYDVKMKEKGDIPEGYSVSREKKERFSLILESASTNQTSMYLCAITGQSYEQYFGPGTRLTVT.

This rearrangement joins TRBV28 to TRBJ1-4, with a possible D match to TRBD1 (6 bases). CDR1 is MDHEN, CDR2 SYDVKM, per germline. The V end was cut by 8 bases, the J end by 4 bases, with 14 bases between. The CDR3 extends over 14 amino acids. CDR3 amino acids: CASQKQGNNEKLFF. CDR3 coding DNA: TGTGCCAGCCAGAAACAGGGAAATAATGAAAAACTGTTTTTT.

The V gene is TRBV10-3, the J gene TRBJ2-3, with 7 bases identical to TRBD1. The CDR3 is 14 amino acids. The germline CDR1 and CDR2 sequences are ENHRY and SYGVKD. V shed 11 bases, J shed 5 bases, and the junction held 13 bases outside the gene matches. This chain's CDR3 is CASSEGQRRDTQYF. The CDR3 DNA follows: TGTGCCTCCAGTGAGGGACAGAGAAGAGATACGCAGTATTTT.

This chain connects TRBV29-1 to TRBJ1-3; D unclear. This CDR3 comprises 12 residues. Germline V gives CDR1 SQVTM, CDR2 ANQGSEA. The germline V and J ends were trimmed by 1 base and 3 bases, with 4 bases remaining between them. CDR3: CSVEGLGNTIYF. In DNA form, the CDR3 reads TGCAGCGTTGAAGGCCTTGGAAACACCATATATTTT.

The chain combines TRBV6-5 with TRBJ2-1, with TRBD2 matching 9 bases. The V segment lost 0 bases and the J segment 4 bases; nucleotides outside the gene matches: 4. Germline lookup yields CDR1 MNHEY and CDR2 SVGAGI. CDR3 size: 16 residues. The CDR3 here is CASSYSLAGHYNEQFF. The CDR3 coding sequence is TGTGCCAGCAGTTACTCGCTAGCGGGGCATTACAATGAGCAGTTCTTC.

The CDR3 spells CASSLFGLDGYTF. CDR3 DNA: TGTGCCAGCAGTTTATTTGGGTTGGATGGCTACACCTTC. V usage is TRBV27 and J usage is TRBJ1-2; D uncertain. The V end lost 1 base, the J end lost 6 bases, and 9 bases lay between the germline ends. This CDR3 is 13 amino acids long. Germline CDR1 is MNHEY and CDR2 is SMNVEV (reference sequence).

This chain uses TRBV6-5 with TRBJ1-5, with TRBD1 as a possible D gene (5 bases). This CDR3 spans 12 amino acids. V was pared by 10 bases and J by 6 bases, with 13 bases between. CDR1 MNHEY and CDR2 SVGAGI come from the germline V gene. The CDR3 region has the DNA TGTGCCATCACCCCTGGGGGTCAGCCCCAGCATTTT. Its translation is CAITPGGQPQHF.

V is TRBV6-5 and J is TRBJ1-5; D possibly corresponds to TRBD1 (5 bases). Trimming stripped 6 bases from V and 9 bases from J, with 9 bases between. This CDR3 is 11 amino acids long. Germline V lookup: CDR1 MNHEY, CDR2 SVGAGI. The CDR3: CASSPGGPQHF. As DNA, the CDR3 is TGTGCCAGCAGCCCCGGGGGGCCCCAGCATTTT.

V is TRBV2 and J is TRBJ1-3; TRBD1 might be the D (5 bases). The CDR3 contains 14 residues. The V and J ends lost 6 bases and 0 bases respectively, with 9 bases between them. Per the germline V gene, CDR1 is SNHLY and CDR2 is FYNNEI. The CDR3 DNA reads as TGTGCCAGCAGGGGGGATCTCTCTGGAAACACCATATATTTT. Its translation: CASRGDLSGNTIYF. The full variable domain, in which reference TRBV2 and TRBJ1-3 provide the parts outside the CDR3, is EPEVTQTPSHQVTQMGQEVILRCVPISNHLYFYWYRQILGQKVEFLVSFYNNEISEKSEIFDDQFSVERPDGSNFTLKIRSTKLEDSAMYFCASRGDLSGNTIYFGEGSWLTVV.

The J gene is TRBJ2-2, the V gene TRBV12-1; TRBD2 was called by the table and not checked on the DNA. TRBV12-1 is a pseudogene locus. The CDR3 consists of 17 residues. The CDR3 DNA reads TGTGCCAGCAGCTCCCCGGGACTAGCCGGGGGCACCGGGGAGCTGTTTTTT. Translating gives CASSSPGLAGGTGELFF.

The V gene is TRBV5-1, the J gene TRBJ2-3, with 7 bases identical to TRBD1. CDR1 and CDR2 from the germline V gene are SGHRS and YFSETQ. Unmatched junction bases numbered 6, after V lost 5 bases and J lost 0 bases. The CDR3 is made up of 15 amino acids. The CDR3 bases are TGCGCCAGCAGGCCGCCACAGGGGAGCACAGATACGCAGTATTTT. Encoded protein: CASRPPQGSTDTQYF.

The V gene is TRBV6-1, the J gene TRBJ2-7, with D perhaps matching TRBD2 (5 bases). The CDR3 has 14 amino acids. In germline, CDR1 is MNHNS, CDR2 SASEGT. V was clipped by 2 bases and J by 5 bases, with 13 bases between them. CDR3 DNA: TGTGCCAGCAGTGAATACGGGGATATCCACGAGCAGTACTTC. This gives the protein CASSEYGDIHEQYF.

CDR3 DNA: TGTGCCAGCAGGCGGACTAGCGGGGCCATCCAAGAGACCCAGTACTTC. Protein product: CASRRTSGAIQETQYF. The J gene is TRBJ2-5, the V gene TRBV2; the match to TRBD2 covers 12 bases. The junction had 6 bases not matched to a gene; V was cut back by 6 bases and J by 1 base. CDR3 length: 16 residues. Germline CDR1 is SNHLY and CDR2 is FYNNEI.

The rearrangement uses TRBV29-1 and TRBJ1-2, with D hard to call. This CDR3 spans 13 amino acids. V lost 4 bases and J 2 bases, leaving 11 bases between the germline ends. Germline CDR1 reads SQVTM; CDR2 reads ANQGSEA. The CDR3 spells CSVGEGGNYGYTF. The CDR3 DNA is TGCAGCGTTGGAGAGGGAGGAAACTATGGCTACACCTTC.

The chain recombines TRBV28 with TRBJ1-6; the match to TRBD1 covers 12 bases. The trim removed 6 bases at V and 11 bases at J, leaving 11 bases unmatched. The CDR3 is 16 amino acids. Germline V lookup: CDR1 MDHEN, CDR2 SYDVKM. The CDR3 protein is CASSLSGQGAQTPLHF. The DNA of the CDR3 is TGTGCCAGCAGCCTCTCGGGACAGGGGGCGCAGACACCCCTCCACTTT.

The chain combines TRBV2 with TRBJ1-1, with a possible D match to TRBD1 (5 bases). Germline-derived CDR1 and CDR2 are SNHLY and FYNNEI. V was pared by 0 bases and J by 3 bases, with 14 bases between. The CDR3 loop spans 16 amino acids. The CDR3 DNA sequence: TGTGCCAGCAGTGAAGCGCGACAGTCTCTGCACACTGAAGCTTTCTTT. It yields the protein CASSEARQSLHTEAFF.

V gene TRBV10-2 combines with J gene TRBJ2-7; 8 bases line up with TRBD2. V trimming: 4 bases; J trimming: 7 bases; junction bases outside the gene matches: 30. The CDR3 is 21 amino acids. Germline values: CDR1 WSHSY, CDR2 SAAADI. CDR3 protein: CASSAVMISGSRRGALWEQYF. The CDR3 DNA follows: TGCGCCAGCAGTGCTGTGATGATTAGCGGAAGTCGGCGGGGGGCCCTCTGGGAGCAGTACTTC.